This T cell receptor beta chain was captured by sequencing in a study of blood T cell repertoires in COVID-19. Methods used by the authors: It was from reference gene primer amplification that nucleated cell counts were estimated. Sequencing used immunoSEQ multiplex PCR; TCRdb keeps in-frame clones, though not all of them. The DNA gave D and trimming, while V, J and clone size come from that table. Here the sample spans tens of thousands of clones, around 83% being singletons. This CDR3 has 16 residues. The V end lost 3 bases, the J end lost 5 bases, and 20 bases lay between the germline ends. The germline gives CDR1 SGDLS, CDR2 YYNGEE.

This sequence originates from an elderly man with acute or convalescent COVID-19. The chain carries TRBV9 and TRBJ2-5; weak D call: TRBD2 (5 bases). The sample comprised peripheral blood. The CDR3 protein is CASSAGSTIGMETQYF. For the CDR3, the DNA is TGTGCCAGCAGCGCAGGATCGACTATTGGCATGGAGACCCAGTACTTC.